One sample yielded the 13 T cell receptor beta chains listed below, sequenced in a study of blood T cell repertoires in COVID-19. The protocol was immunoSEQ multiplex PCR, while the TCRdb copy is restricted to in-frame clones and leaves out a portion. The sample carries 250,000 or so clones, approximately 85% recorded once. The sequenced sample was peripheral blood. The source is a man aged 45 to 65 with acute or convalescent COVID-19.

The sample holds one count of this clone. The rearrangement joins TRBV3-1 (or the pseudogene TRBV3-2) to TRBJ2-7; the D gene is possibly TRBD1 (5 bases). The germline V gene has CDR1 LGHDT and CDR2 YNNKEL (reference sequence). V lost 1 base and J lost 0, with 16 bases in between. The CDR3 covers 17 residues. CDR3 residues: CASSQVPPKDNSYEQYF. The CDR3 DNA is TGTGCCAGCAGCCAAGTGCCCCCGAAGGACAACTCCTACGAGCAGTACTTC.

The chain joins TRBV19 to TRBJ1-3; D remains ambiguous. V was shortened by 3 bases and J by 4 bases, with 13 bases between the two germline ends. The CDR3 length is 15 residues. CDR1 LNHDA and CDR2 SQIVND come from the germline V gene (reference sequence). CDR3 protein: CASSIPEQLGNTIYF. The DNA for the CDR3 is TGTGCCAGTAGTATCCCCGAACAGTTAGGAAACACCATATATTTT.

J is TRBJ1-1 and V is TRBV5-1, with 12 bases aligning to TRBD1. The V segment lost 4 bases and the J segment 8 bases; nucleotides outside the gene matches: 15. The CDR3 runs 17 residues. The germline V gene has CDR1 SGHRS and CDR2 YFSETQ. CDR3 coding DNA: TGCGCCAGCAGCCGCCAGGGGAATCCGGGACAGGGGGCGGAAGCTTTCTTT. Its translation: CASSRQGNPGQGAEAFF.

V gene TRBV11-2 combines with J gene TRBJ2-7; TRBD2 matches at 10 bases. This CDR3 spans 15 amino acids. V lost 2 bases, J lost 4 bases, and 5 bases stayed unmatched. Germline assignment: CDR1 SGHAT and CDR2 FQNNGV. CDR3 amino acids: CASSLIGLAEYEQYF. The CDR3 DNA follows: TGTGCCAGCAGCTTAATTGGACTAGCGGAATACGAGCAGTACTTC.

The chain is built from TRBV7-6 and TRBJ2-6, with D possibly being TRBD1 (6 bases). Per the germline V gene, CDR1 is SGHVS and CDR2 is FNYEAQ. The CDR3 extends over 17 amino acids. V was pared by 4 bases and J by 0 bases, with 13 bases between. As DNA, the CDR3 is TGTGCCAGCAGCTCCCGGGACATAGACTCTGGGGCCAACGTCCTGACTTTC. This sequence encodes CASSSRDIDSGANVLTF.

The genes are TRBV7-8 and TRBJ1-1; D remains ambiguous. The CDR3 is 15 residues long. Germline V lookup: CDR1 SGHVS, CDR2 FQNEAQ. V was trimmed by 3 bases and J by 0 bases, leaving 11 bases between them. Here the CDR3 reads CASSFNSGLNTEAFF. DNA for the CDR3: TGTGCCAGCAGCTTTAATTCAGGTTTGAACACTGAAGCTTTCTTT.

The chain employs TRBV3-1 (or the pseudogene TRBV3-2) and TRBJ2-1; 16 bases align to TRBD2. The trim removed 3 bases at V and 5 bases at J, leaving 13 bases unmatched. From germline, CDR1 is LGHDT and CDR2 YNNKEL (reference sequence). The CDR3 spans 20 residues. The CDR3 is CASSHYPGLAGGPLDNEQFF. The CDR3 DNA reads TGTGCCAGCAGCCATTACCCGGGACTAGCGGGAGGGCCGTTAGACAATGAGCAGTTCTTC.

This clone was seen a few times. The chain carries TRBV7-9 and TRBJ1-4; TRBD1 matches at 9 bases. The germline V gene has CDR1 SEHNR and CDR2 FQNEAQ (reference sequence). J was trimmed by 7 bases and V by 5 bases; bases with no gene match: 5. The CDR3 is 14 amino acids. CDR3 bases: TGTGCCAGCAGCCAGGGACAGGGAGGTGAAAAACTGTTTTTT. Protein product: CASSQGQGGEKLFF.

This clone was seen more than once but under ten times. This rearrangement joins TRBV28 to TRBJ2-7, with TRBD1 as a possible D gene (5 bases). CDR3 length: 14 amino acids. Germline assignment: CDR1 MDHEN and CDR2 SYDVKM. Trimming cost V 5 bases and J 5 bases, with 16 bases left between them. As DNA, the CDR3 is TGTGCCAGCAGTCCTGGAAGGGGTAGCCACGAGCAGTACTTC. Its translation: CASSPGRGSHEQYF.

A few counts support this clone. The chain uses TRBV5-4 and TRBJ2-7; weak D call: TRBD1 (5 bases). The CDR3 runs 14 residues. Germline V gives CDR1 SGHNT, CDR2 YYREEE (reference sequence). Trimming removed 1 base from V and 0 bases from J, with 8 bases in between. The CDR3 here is CASSLRGLSYEQYF. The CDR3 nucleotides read TGTGCCAGCAGCTTGAGGGGCCTCTCCTACGAGCAGTACTTC. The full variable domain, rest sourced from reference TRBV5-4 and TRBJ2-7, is ETGVTQSPTHLIKTRGQQVTLRCSSQSGHNTVSWYQQALGQGPQFIFQYYREEENGRGNFPPRFSGLQFPNYSSELNVNALELDDSALYLCASSLRGLSYEQYFGPGTRLTVT.

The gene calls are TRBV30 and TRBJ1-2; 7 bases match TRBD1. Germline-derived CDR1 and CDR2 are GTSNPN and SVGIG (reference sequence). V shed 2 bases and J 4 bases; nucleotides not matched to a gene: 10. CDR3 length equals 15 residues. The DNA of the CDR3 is TGTGCCTGGAGTTTACCCCGGACAGGTTCCTATGGCTACACCTTC. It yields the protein CAWSLPRTGSYGYTF.

The CDR3: CASYYEQYF. CDR3 nucleotide sequence: TGTGCCAGCTATTACGAGCAGTACTTC. The genes are TRBV21-1 and TRBJ2-7; TRBD2 is taken as the D call from the table, unchecked against the DNA. TRBV21-1 is described as a pseudogene. The CDR3 has 9 amino acids.

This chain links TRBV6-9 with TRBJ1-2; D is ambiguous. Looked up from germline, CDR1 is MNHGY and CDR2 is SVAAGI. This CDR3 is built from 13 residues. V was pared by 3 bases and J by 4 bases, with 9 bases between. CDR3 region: CASSYENFYGYTF. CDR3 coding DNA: TGTGCCAGCAGTTACGAGAACTTCTATGGCTACACCTTC.